One and the same sample provided the 11 T cell receptor beta chains below, sequenced in a study of blood T cell repertoires in COVID-19. The data were produced by immunoSEQ multiplex PCR, yet TCRdb's version contains in-frame clones alone and is incomplete. Of under 300,000 clones listed, about four fifths are singletons. The sequencing input was peripheral blood. All receptors come from a man between 25 and 39 years old who had recovered from COVID-19.

The chain has TRBV4-1 and TRBJ2-2; 7 bases align to TRBD1. The V segment lost 4 bases and the J segment 7 bases; nucleotides outside the gene matches: 9. The germline CDR1 and CDR2 sequences are MGHRA and YSYEKL. The CDR3 consists of 15 residues. The CDR3 DNA reads TGCGCCAGCAGCCTAGCCCAGGGGGTTAGCGGGGAGCTGTTTTTT. It yields the protein CASSLAQGVSGELFF.

The V call is TRBV5-8, the J call TRBJ1-1; D is possibly TRBD1 (6 bases). V was cut by 4 bases and J by 3 bases, with 16 bases left in between. CDR1 is SGHTS, CDR2 YDEGEE, per germline. The CDR3 loop spans 15 amino acids. The CDR3 sequence is CASSPLQGIYTEAFF. Here the CDR3 DNA reads TGTGCCAGCAGCCCCCTGCAGGGGATCTACACTGAAGCTTTCTTT.

As concerns this clone: Different DNA sequences within this sample yield the same CDR3. This rearrangement joins TRBV4-1 to TRBJ1-2, with D maybe TRBD1 (6 bases). Trimming removed 0 bases from V and 3 bases from J, with 8 bases in between. Per germline, CDR1 MGHRA and CDR2 YSYEKL. This CDR3 has 14 amino acids. CDR3 coding DNA: TGCGCCAGCAGCCAAGATAGGGGGTACTATGGCTACACCTTC. Translated, it gives CASSQDRGYYGYTF.

The chain is built from TRBV21-1 and TRBJ2-7; the table's D call of TRBD1 was not tested on the DNA. TRBV21-1 is a listed pseudogene. The CDR3 is made up of 18 amino acids. The CDR3 coding sequence is TGTGCCAGCAGCAAAGAATCCCTCTCCAGGTTGGTGTCCTACGAGCAGTACTTC. Translation gives CASSKESLSRLVSYEQYF.

This clone has a single count. This CDR3 reads CASSLPDQPQHF. The CDR3, as DNA: TGTGCCAGTTCCCTTCCTGATCAGCCCCAGCATTTT. V is TRBV7-9 and J is TRBJ1-5; no reliable D call. Germline V lookup: CDR1 SEHNR, CDR2 FQNEAQ (reference sequence). V dropped 9 bases and J dropped 5 bases, with 11 bases sitting between them. The CDR3 has 12 residues.

The V and J genes are TRBV25-1 and TRBJ2-3; D ambiguous. The germline V gene encodes CDR1 MGHDK and CDR2 SYGVNS. Trimming took 3 bases from V and 2 from J, leaving 9 bases between them. The CDR3 extends over 14 amino acids. The DNA for the CDR3 is TGTGCCAGCAGTGACCCTCTAATCACAGATACGCAGTATTTT. This encodes CASSDPLITDTQYF.

The genes are TRBV6-4 and TRBJ2-2; D not resolved. Trimming removed 8 bases from V and 5 bases from J, with 3 bases in between. The germline V gene encodes CDR1 MRHNA and CDR2 SNTAGT. The CDR3 extends over 10 amino acids. The CDR3 is CASYTGELFF. The CDR3 coding sequence is TGTGCCAGCTATACCGGGGAGCTGTTTTTT.

The chain is built from TRBV24-1 and TRBJ1-2; tentative D call: TRBD1 (5 bases). Germline V lookup: CDR1 KGHDR, CDR2 SFDVKD. This CDR3 comprises 16 residues. The ends were cut back, 9 bases at V and 4 bases at J, with 23 bases in the middle. The CDR3 sequence: CATPVRAKGPFYGYTF. The CDR3 DNA is TGTGCCACCCCAGTCAGGGCCAAAGGGCCGTTCTATGGCTACACCTTC.

The gene calls are TRBV3-1 (or the pseudogene TRBV3-2) and TRBJ1-6, with D possibly TRBD1 on 5 matching bases. V lost 2 bases and J lost 5, with 22 bases in between. The germline V gene has CDR1 LGHDT and CDR2 YNNKEL (reference sequence). This CDR3 region has 19 residues. CDR3 region: CASSQWLGPSRVDNSPLHF. The CDR3 region has the DNA TGTGCCAGCAGCCAATGGTTAGGTCCCAGCAGGGTCGATAATTCACCCCTCCACTTT.

The gene calls are TRBV2 and TRBJ2-1; perhaps TRBD2 as D (6 bases). Germline V gene sequence: CDR1 SNHLY, CDR2 FYNNEI. Deletions cut 5 bases from V and 8 bases from J, with 16 bases between. The CDR3 covers 14 residues. CDR3 in amino acids: CASSPGEEVDEQFF. CDR3 DNA: TGTGCCAGCAGTCCCGGGGAGGAAGTAGATGAGCAGTTCTTC.

In regard to this clone: A read error may explain this, as a much larger clone is one base away. Distinct nucleotide sequences in the sample also encode this CDR3. The genes are TRBV12-3 or TRBV12-4 and TRBJ1-1, with D unclear. CDR3 size: 13 residues. The V and J ends lost 1 base and 2 bases respectively, with 5 bases between them. CDR3 sequence: CASSLGGNTEAFF. The CDR3 DNA follows: TGTGCCAGCAGTTTAGGAGGAAACACTGAAGCTTTCTTT.